This T cell receptor (beta chain) was captured in a study of blood T cell repertoires in COVID-19 (dated by TCRdb to 2019 to 2021). Study-level background: Collaborator samples came from the United States, Italy and Spain and covered acute and convalescent phases of COVID-19. Nearly every sample came with metadata listing a de-identified subject ID, COVID-19 status, age in years and sex. The repertoires were made available in a free public database intended to serve as a resource for research on the immune response to SARS-CoV-2. Subjects who had been exposed to COVID-19, were actively infected with it, or had recovered from it provided the deeply sampled blood TCRbeta repertoires that made up the dataset. Where HLA class I and class II types were available, the types were taken from metadata supplied by the sample provider, not from assay-based typing. The prospective study material was composed of cDNA or gDNA derived from T cells, B-cell-depleted T cells, or PBMCs. The samples were drawn from the first 160 participants of the ongoing ImmuneRACE study and from 1,254 subjects provided by 6 global collaborators.

CDR1 and CDR2 are read off the germline V gene (reference sequence) as LNHDA and SQIVND. Its CDR3 holds 14 amino acids, cysteine through phenylalanine. Only the CDR3 region is kept as DNA, spanning 42 bases read in frame from base 1. The V and J ends are trimmed by 4 bases and 9 bases, leaving 16 bases between them. TCRbeta CDR3 regions were amplified from genomic DNA by means of the immunoSEQ Assay, a bias-controlled multiplex PCR. Under the source paper's analysis protocol: Nucleated cell counts per sample were estimated from amplification of reference gene primers within the assay. To quantify the absolute abundance of each unique TCRbeta CDR3 rearrangement, sequence reads were collapsed and filtered. For each sample, productive Simpson clonality was calculated as the square root of Simpson's diversity index over productive rearrangements. TCRdb holds this immuneACCESS table with in-frame rearrangements only. Some clones are missing; in checked studies, unresolved V genes explain under half, and the rest has no known cause. V and J calls and clone size are those listed in that table; D and trimming were worked out from the DNA. This sample has 220,000 or so clones in its table, and 80% to 85% of those were observed once. In total, the top ten clones hold 8% to 9% of the sample.

Remarks on this clone: Its antigen has not been determined. Per-base qualities were not stored, and no clone one base away is much larger.

The paper's findings and limits, for the study overall: The amount of clinical and demographic metadata varied by source and participant and was provided uncurated.

At one collaborating source in Seattle, patients were enrolled during active infection and were followed longitudinally through the course of disease. Collaborating institutions collected whole blood in K2EDTA tubes following their own protocols. For TCRbeta analysis, collaborator samples were shipped as frozen whole blood, as isolated PBMCs, or as DNA extracted from either sample type. The sequence derives from a woman aged 80 or over with COVID-19, enrolled during active disease. Material for sequencing was peripheral blood. This chain is built from TRBV19 and TRBJ1-5, with TRBD1 perhaps the D gene, on 6 matching bases. The DNA sequence follows: TGTGCCAGTAGTAATATACAGGGATTGGGGCCCCAGCATTTT. It codes for CASSNIQGLGPQHF.